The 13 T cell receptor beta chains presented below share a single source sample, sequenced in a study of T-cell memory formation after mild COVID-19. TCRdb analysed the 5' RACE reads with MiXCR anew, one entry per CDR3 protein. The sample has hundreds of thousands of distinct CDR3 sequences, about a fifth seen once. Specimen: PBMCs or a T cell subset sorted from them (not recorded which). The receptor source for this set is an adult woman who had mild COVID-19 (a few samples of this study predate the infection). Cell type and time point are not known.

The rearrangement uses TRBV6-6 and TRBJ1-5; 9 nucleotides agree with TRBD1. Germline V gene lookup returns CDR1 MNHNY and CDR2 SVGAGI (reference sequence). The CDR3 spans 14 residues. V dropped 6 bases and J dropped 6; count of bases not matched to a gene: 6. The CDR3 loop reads CASRHGTGTQPQHF. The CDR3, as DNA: TGTGCCAGCAGACACGGGACAGGGACTCAGCCCCAGCATTTT.

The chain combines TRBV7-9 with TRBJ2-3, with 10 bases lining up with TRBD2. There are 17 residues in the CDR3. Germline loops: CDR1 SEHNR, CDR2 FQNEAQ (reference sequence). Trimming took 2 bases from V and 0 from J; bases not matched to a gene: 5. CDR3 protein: CASSLLGLAFSTDTQYF. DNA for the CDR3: TGTGCCAGCAGCTTATTGGGACTAGCGTTTAGCACAGATACGCAGTATTTT.

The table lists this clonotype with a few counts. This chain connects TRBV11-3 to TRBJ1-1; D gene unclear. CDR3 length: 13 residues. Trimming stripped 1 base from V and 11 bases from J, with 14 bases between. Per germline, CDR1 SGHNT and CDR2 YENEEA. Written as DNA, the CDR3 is TGTGCCAGCAGCTTAGTCGGGGTTGGAGTGGCTTTCTTT. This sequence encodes CASSLVGVGVAFF.

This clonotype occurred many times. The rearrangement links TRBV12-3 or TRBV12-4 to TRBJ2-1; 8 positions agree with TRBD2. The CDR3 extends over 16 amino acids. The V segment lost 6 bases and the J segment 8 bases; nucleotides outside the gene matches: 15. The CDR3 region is CASSIAGRGARDEQFF. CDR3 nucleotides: TGTGCCAGCAGCATAGCAGGGCGGGGGGCGCGGGATGAGCAGTTCTTC.

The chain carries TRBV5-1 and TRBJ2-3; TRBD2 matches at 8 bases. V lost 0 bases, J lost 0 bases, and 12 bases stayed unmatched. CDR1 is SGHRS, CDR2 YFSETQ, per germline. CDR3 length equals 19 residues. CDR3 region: CASSLGPAGAAGSTDTQYF. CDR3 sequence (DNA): TGCGCCAGCAGCTTGGGCCCAGCGGGGGCCGCAGGGAGCACAGATACGCAGTATTTT.

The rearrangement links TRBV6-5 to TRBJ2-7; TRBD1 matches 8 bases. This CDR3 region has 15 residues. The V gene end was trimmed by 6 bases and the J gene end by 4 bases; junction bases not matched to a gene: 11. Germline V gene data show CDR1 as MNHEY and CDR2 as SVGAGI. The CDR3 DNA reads TGTGCCAGCAGCCTATCCGGACAGGGACGATACGAGCAGTACTTC. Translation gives CASSLSGQGRYEQYF.

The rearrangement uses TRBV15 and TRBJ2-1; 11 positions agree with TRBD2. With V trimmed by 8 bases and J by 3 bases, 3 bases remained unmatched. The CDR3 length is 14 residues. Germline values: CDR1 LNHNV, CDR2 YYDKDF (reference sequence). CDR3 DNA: TGTGCCACCGGAACTAGCGGGAGCTACAATGAGCAGTTCTTC. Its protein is CATGTSGSYNEQFF.

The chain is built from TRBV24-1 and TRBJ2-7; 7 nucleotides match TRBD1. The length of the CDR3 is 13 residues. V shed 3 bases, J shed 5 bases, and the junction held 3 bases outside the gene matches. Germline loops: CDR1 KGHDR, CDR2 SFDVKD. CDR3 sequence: CATSDGDSNEQYF. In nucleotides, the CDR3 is TGTGCCACCAGTGATGGGGACAGCAACGAGCAGTACTTC.

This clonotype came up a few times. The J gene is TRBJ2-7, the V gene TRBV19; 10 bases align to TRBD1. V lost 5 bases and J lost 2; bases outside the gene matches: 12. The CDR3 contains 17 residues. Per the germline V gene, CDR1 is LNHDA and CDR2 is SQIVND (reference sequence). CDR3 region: CASSPYSGQGSTYEQYF. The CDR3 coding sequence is TGTGCCAGTAGTCCCTACTCGGGACAGGGGTCAACCTACGAGCAGTACTTC.

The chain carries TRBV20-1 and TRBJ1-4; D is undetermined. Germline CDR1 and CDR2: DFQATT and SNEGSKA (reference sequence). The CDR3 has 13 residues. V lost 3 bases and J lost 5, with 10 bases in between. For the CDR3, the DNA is TGCAGTGCTAGTTCGGGTACCAATGAAAAACTGTTTTTT. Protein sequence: CSASSGTNEKLFF.

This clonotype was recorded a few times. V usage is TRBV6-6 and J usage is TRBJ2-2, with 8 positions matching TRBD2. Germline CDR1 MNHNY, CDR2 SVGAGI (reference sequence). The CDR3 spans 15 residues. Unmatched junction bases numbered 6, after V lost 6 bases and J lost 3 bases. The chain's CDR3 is CASSSRGGHTGELFF. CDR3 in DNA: TGTGCCAGCAGCTCACGGGGGGGCCACACCGGGGAGCTGTTTTTT.

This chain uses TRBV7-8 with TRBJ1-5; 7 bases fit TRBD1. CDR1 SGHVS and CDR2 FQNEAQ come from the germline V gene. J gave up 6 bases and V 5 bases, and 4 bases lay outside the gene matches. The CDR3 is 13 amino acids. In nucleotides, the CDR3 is TGTGCCAGCAGCCCGACAGGGACTCAGCCCCAGCATTTT. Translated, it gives CASSPTGTQPQHF.

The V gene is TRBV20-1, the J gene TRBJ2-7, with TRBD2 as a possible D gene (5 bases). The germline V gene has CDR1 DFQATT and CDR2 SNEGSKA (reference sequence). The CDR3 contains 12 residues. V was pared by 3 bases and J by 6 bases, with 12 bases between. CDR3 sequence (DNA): TGCAGTGCTAGTCCACTAGTCATCGAGCAGTACTTC. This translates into CSASPLVIEQYF.